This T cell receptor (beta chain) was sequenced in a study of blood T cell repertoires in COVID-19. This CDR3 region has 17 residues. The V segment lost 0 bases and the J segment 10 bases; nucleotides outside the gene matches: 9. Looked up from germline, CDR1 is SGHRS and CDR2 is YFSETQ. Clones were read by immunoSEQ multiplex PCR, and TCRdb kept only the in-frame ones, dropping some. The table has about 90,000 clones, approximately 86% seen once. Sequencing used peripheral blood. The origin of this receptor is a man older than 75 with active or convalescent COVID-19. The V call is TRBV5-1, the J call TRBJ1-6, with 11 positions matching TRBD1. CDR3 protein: CASSLDGQGAPYSPLHF. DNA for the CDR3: TGCGCCAGCAGCTTGGATGGACAGGGGGCCCCTTACTCACCCCTCCACTTT.